This TCR beta chain is drawn from a study of CD8+ T cells in alopecia areata. The overall study: A regimen of oral tofacitinib, 5 to 10 mg twice daily, was given to treated patients.

Regarding the study as a whole: Higher clonality than in normal scalp was seen in lesional scalp, especially alopecia totalis/universalis.

Germline CDR1 and CDR2: LGHNA and YNFKEQ. Trimming cost V 0 bases and J 5 bases; bases outside gene matches: 24. This CDR3 spans 22 amino acids. A few counts support this clone. Its cognate antigen is unknown. Reverse transcription of extracted RNA yielded cDNA, which provided the sequencing template. Clones were sequenced by immunoSEQ multiplex PCR, and TCRdb holds only the in-frame ones, with some missing. The sample shows about 97,000 clones, approximately 42% of them seen only once. Alopecia areata patients gave lesional scalp punch biopsies and peripheral blood samples. The researchers isolated CD4+ and CD8+ T cells from PBMCs by sorting.

The receptor was isolated from a human donor with alopecia areata. Sequences were obtained from CD4+ T cells sorted from blood. The genes are TRBV4-2 and TRBJ2-3, with 9 bases lining up with TRBD2. CDR3 in DNA: TGTGCCAGCAGCCAAGAACCCGAAACCCTAAGTGGACTAGCGCAAGCGGGAGATACGCAGTATTTT. Amino acids: CASSQEPETLSGLAQAGDTQYF.